This T cell receptor beta chain emerged from a study of T cells in Graves' hyperthyroidism and ophthalmopathy. Study-level results: Ophthalmopathy and stable hyperthyroidism were told apart by a 13 V-J model. Clonotypes that were expanded in thyroid above 0.001 mostly appeared in blood too.

A note on this clonotype: The antigen is unknown.

Used for diagnoses were clinical symptoms, serum thyroxine and TRAb, thyroid ultrasound and orbital computed tomography. Drawn at first hyperthyroidism diagnosis, the blood sample preceded any ophthalmopathy symptoms. The CDR3 is made up of 20 amino acids. V was pared by 3 bases and J by 3 bases, with 27 bases between. Germline CDR1 and CDR2: MGHRA and YSYEKL. RNA transcripts provided the source from which TCR beta CDR3 regions were amplified. A set of HTBI primers served as the primers for a first-round RT-PCR of the TCR CDR3. Each CDR3 protein is one row after TCRdb ran MiXCR on the multiplex PCR reads. The top ten clones hold 13% of a sample with roughly 250,000 distinct CDR3 sequences, roughly 14% of them seen once.

This chain connects TRBV4-1 to TRBJ2-4, with D possibly being TRBD2 (6 bases). Sequenced input: blood. The receptor was derived from a woman aged 35 to 49 with Graves' hyperthyroidism that later progressed to Graves' ophthalmopathy. CDR3 sequence reads: CASSHDWSGFAPLNKNIQYF. In DNA, the CDR3 is TGCGCCAGCAGCCACGATTGGAGCGGGTTTGCCCCCCTTAACAAAAACATTCAGTACTTC.